This TCR beta chain derives from a study of T-cell memory formation after mild COVID-19. Turning to the study itself: The TCR clusters were mostly specific to one donor.

TCRdb recomputed calls from the 5' RACE reads with MiXCR, one row per CDR3 protein. This table has roughly 160,000 distinct CDR3 sequences, approximately 10% appearing once. CDR1 SGHRS and CDR2 YFSETQ come from the germline V gene. There are 13 residues in the CDR3. V dropped 4 bases and J dropped 1 base, with 8 bases sitting between them. Sample: PBMCs or a T cell subset sorted from them (not recorded which). This TCR came from a man aged 18 to 30 who had mild COVID-19 (a few samples of this study predate the infection). Cell type and time point are not known. The V gene is TRBV5-1, the J gene TRBJ1-1, with D possibly TRBD1 on 5 matching bases. CDR3 coding DNA: TGCGCCAGCAGCGCAGGGTCGAACACTGAAGCTTTCTTT. It codes for CASSAGSNTEAFF.